These 17 T cell receptor beta chains came from one sample sequenced in a study of PD-1 blockade in classical Hodgkin lymphoma. All the patients suffered relapse after autologous stem cell transplantation, and brentuximab vedotin exposure differed. Profiled with immunoSEQ multiplex PCR; TCRdb holds only in-frame clones, not every one. This sample has 20,000 to 30,000 clones, with 65% to 90% found just once. The source was peripheral blood mononuclear cells (PBMCs), collected before the second cycle of nivolumab. The receptors shown here come from a human donor with classical Hodgkin lymphoma.

The chain carries TRBV6-5 and TRBJ2-5; D gene unclear. Per germline, CDR1 MNHEY and CDR2 SVGAGI. CDR3 size: 11 residues. Trimming stripped 2 bases from V and 10 bases from J, with 8 bases between. The CDR3: CASSYLKDQYF. The CDR3 nucleotides are TGTGCCAGCAGTTACCTAAAAGACCAGTACTTC.

The chain carries TRBV30 and TRBJ2-3; 7 bases map to TRBD2. From germline, CDR1 is GTSNPN and CDR2 SVGIG (reference sequence). The V gene end was trimmed by 1 base and the J gene end by 4 bases; junction bases not matched to a gene: 8. The CDR3 contains 15 residues. CDR3 protein: CAWSGTSREADTQYF. The CDR3 DNA reads TGTGCCTGGAGTGGGACTAGTCGTGAGGCAGATACGCAGTATTTT.

The gene calls are TRBV2 and TRBJ2-3, with D tentatively TRBD2 (6 bases). Germline lookup yields CDR1 SNHLY and CDR2 FYNNEI. This CDR3 region has 16 residues. V lost 0 bases and J lost 6, with 16 bases in between. The CDR3 DNA reads as TGTGCCAGCAGTGAAGCTTGGGTTCTGGGGAGGGATACGCAGTATTTT. This sequence encodes CASSEAWVLGRDTQYF.

The chain couples TRBV7-9 to TRBJ2-5; no reliable D call. Germline CDR1 is SEHNR and CDR2 is FQNEAQ (reference sequence). The CDR3 covers 15 residues. The V and J ends lost 4 bases and 4 bases respectively, with 16 bases between them. The DNA for the CDR3 is TGTGCCAGCAGCTGGACCTGGGGTTTATCAGAGACCCAGTACTTC. It encodes CASSWTWGLSETQYF.

The V call is TRBV7-9, the J call TRBJ2-3; D unresolved. Per germline, CDR1 SEHNR and CDR2 FQNEAQ (reference sequence). This CDR3 has 16 residues. Trimming removed 1 base from V and 3 bases from J, with 14 bases in between. In DNA, the CDR3 is TGTGCCAGCAGCTTAGACCGTATAGAGTTGACAGATACGCAGTATTTT. Amino acids: CASSLDRIELTDTQYF. Using reference TRBV7-9 and TRBJ2-3 for the parts outside the CDR3, the full variable domain is DTGVSQNPRHKITKRGQNVTFRCDPISEHNRLYWYRQTLGQGPEFLTYFQNEAQLEKSRLLSDRFSAERPKGSFSTLEIQRTEQGDSAMYLCASSLDRIELTDTQYFGPGTRLTVL.

V usage is TRBV5-1 and J usage is TRBJ2-3; 7 nucleotides match TRBD2. Unmatched junction bases numbered 3, after V lost 2 bases and J lost 0 bases. From germline, CDR1 is SGHRS and CDR2 YFSETQ. The CDR3 is made up of 15 amino acids. In DNA, the CDR3 is TGCGCCAGCAGCTTTAATAGCGGGAGCACAGATACGCAGTATTTT. This sequence encodes CASSFNSGSTDTQYF. Looking up the rest from reference TRBV5-1 and TRBJ2-3 gives the full variable domain: KAGVTQTPRYLIKTRGQQVTLSCSPISGHRSVSWYQQTPGQGLQFLFEYFSETQRNKGNFPGRFSGRQFSNSRSEMNVSTLELGDSALYLCASSFNSGSTDTQYFGPGTRLTVL.

The chain employs TRBV5-1 and TRBJ2-2, with D possibly being TRBD1 (5 bases). The CDR3 is 12 amino acids. The germline V gene has CDR1 SGHRS and CDR2 YFSETQ. The V gene lost 9 bases and the J gene lost 0 bases, with 6 bases spanning the gap. CDR3 coding DNA: TGCGCCACCAGGGCGAACACCGGGGAGCTGTTTTTT. This translates into CATRANTGELFF.

For this clone: The junction departs from the called germline gene at one end, perhaps through a read error. Different DNA sequences within this sample yield the same CDR3. CDR3 amino acids: CASSFLGETEAFF. The CDR3 region has the DNA TGTGCCAGCAGTTTTCTGGGGGAAACTGAAGCTTTCTTC. The rearrangement links TRBV27 to TRBJ1-1, with D possibly TRBD1 on 5 matching bases. Germline assignment: CDR1 MNHEY and CDR2 SMNVEV (reference sequence). The CDR3 is made up of 13 amino acids.

The rearrangement links TRBV18 to TRBJ2-7; the D gene is possibly TRBD2 (6 bases). This CDR3 contains 17 residues. Germline assignment: CDR1 KGHSH and CDR2 LQKENI. The V and J ends lost 2 bases and 2 bases respectively, with 19 bases between them. CDR3 sequence: CASSPGAGSGSTYEQYF. The CDR3 DNA follows: TGTGCCAGCTCACCAGGGGCCGGGAGCGGATCCACCTACGAGCAGTACTTC.

V gene TRBV4-1 combines with J gene TRBJ1-2; D may be TRBD1 (5 bases). V lost 3 bases and J lost 14, with 13 bases in between. CDR3 length equals 11 residues. Germline assignment: CDR1 MGHRA and CDR2 YSYEKL. The DNA for the CDR3 is TGCGCCAGCAGCCAGAGGGGCAGGGAGACCTTC. This gives the protein CASSQRGRETF.

This clone qualifies as medium-sized. V and J are TRBV6-1 and TRBJ2-7, with D perhaps TRBD1 or TRBD2 (5 bases each). CDR1 is MNHNS and CDR2 is SASEGT in the germline V gene. The CDR3 length is 14 residues. Trimming stripped 9 bases from V and 6 bases from J, with 21 bases between. The CDR3 DNA follows: TGTGCCAGTTCCACCGGGACCCCCGCCTCCGAGCAGTACTTC. Residues: CASSTGTPASEQYF.

This clone appeared a single time. The chain has TRBV5-6 and TRBJ2-2; D gene uncertain. Trimming left V 0 bases short and J 0 bases short, with 12 bases between. There are 17 residues in the CDR3. Per the germline V gene, CDR1 is SGHDT and CDR2 is YYEEEE. For the CDR3, the DNA is TGTGCCAGCAGCTTGGTCCAGAGGTTCGCGAACACCGGGGAGCTGTTTTTT. Its translation: CASSLVQRFANTGELFF. Filled out from reference TRBV5-6 and TRBJ2-2, the complete variable domain reads DAGVTQSPTHLIKTRGQQVTLRCSPKSGHDTVSWYQQALGQGPQFIFQYYEEEERQRGNFPDRFSGHQFPNYSSELNVNALLLGDSALYLCASSLVQRFANTGELFFGEGSRLTVL.

The V and J genes are TRBV7-9 and TRBJ2-3; 9 bases map to TRBD2. The germline gives CDR1 SEHNR, CDR2 FQNEAQ (reference sequence). The CDR3 spans 14 residues. With 2 bases clipped from V and 3 bases from J, the junction kept 0 bases outside the gene matches. CDR3: CASSLSGRTDTQYF. For the CDR3, the DNA is TGTGCCAGCAGCTTAAGCGGGAGGACAGATACGCAGTATTTT.

V and J are TRBV2 and TRBJ1-4; D remains unclear. CDR3 size: 17 residues. With 5 bases removed from V and 3 bases from J, the gap between germline ends came to 19 bases. Germline CDR1 and CDR2: SNHLY and FYNNEI. CDR3 DNA: TGTGCCAGCAGTAAATTACAAACTCGTTTTGCTAATGAAAAACTGTTTTTT. It yields the protein CASSKLQTRFANEKLFF.

J is TRBJ1-2 and V is TRBV15, with TRBD1 matching 9 bases. Germline CDR1 reads LNHNV; CDR2 reads YYDKDF (reference sequence). J lost 3 bases, V lost 5 bases, and 16 bases had no gene match. This CDR3 is 18 amino acids long. Here the CDR3 reads CATSPQRDGQGRYYGYTF. CDR3 bases: TGTGCCACCAGCCCTCAACGGGACGGACAGGGGAGATACTATGGCTACACCTTC.

The chain combines TRBV14 with TRBJ1-5, with D uncertain. V was shortened by 1 base and J by 11 bases, with 12 bases between the two germline ends. CDR1 is SGHDN and CDR2 is FVKESK in the germline V gene. The CDR3 sequence is 13 residues long. The CDR3 loop reads CASSQVVGVTQHF. The CDR3 DNA reads as TGTGCCAGCAGCCAAGTGGTTGGGGTTACCCAGCATTTT.

The chain recombines TRBV19 with TRBJ1-4; D is ambiguous. CDR3 length: 13 residues. In germline, CDR1 is LNHDA, CDR2 SQIVND (reference sequence). V shed 7 bases and J shed 5 bases, with 11 bases lying between them. The CDR3 sequence: CASKRTSNEKLFF. The CDR3 DNA reads as TGTGCCAGTAAGAGGACCTCCAATGAAAAACTGTTTTTT. The whole variable domain, remainder taken from reference TRBV19 and TRBJ1-4, is DGGITQSPKYLFRKEGQNVTLSCEQNLNHDAMYWYRQDPGQGLRLIYYSQIVNDFQKGDIAEGYSVSREKKESFPLTVTSAQKNPTAFYLCASKRTSNEKLFFGSGTQLSVL.